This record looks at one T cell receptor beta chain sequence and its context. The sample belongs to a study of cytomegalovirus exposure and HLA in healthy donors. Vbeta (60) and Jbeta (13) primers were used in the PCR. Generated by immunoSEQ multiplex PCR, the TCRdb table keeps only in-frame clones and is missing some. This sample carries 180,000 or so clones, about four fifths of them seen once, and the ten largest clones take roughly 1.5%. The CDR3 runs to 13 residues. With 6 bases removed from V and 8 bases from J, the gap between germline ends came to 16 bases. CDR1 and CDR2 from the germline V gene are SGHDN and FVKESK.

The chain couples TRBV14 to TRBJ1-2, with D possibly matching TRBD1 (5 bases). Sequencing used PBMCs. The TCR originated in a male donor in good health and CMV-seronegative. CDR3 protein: CASRRAGTEGYTF. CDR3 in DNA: TGTGCCAGCAGACGAGCGGGGACTGAAGGCTACACCTTC.